This TCR beta chain derives from a study of T cells in Graves' hyperthyroidism and ophthalmopathy. Study observations and caveats: Most thyroid clonotypes that were expanded above 0.001 also turned up in blood.

There were TCR beta CDR3 regions amplified from RNA transcripts. First-round RT-PCR with HTBI primers amplified the TCR CDR3 region. In TCRdb, the multiplex PCR reads were re-called with MiXCR into one record per CDR3 protein. Of some 300,000 distinct CDR3 sequences detected, 10% to 15% appear once; the ten largest clones hold 7.5% to 8%. Among the patients, aged 18 to 65, hyperthyroidism was newly diagnosed and had lasted under 2 months. Orbital computed tomography and thyroid ultrasound, together with serum TRAb and thyroxine and clinical symptoms, were used for diagnoses. Of note for this clonotype: Its target is not known. An end of the junction differs from the germline gene, which may be a read error.

Germline V gives CDR1 SGHDT, CDR2 YYEEEE. The CDR3 runs 17 residues. The V gene is TRBV5-6, the J gene TRBJ2-1, with 13 bases identical to TRBD2. The sequence came from a woman in her twenties or thirties with Graves' hyperthyroidism that later progressed to Graves' ophthalmopathy. Sequenced material: blood. CDR3 sequence: CASSGLAGEGSYNEQLF. In DNA, the CDR3 is TGTGCCAGCAGCGGACTAGCGGGAGAGGGGTCCTACAATGAGCAGCTCTTC.